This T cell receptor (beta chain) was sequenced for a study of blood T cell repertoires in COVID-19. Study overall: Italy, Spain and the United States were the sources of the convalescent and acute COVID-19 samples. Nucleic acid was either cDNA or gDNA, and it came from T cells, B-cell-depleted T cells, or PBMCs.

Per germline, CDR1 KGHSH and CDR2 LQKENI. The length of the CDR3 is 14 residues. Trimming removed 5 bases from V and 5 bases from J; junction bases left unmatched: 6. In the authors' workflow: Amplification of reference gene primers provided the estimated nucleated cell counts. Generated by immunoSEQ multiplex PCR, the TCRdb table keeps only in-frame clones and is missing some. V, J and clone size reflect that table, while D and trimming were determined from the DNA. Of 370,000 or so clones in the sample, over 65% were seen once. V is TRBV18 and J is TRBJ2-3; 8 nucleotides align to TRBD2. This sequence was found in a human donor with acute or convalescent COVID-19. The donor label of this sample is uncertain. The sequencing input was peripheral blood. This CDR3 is CASSAGGIGDTQYF. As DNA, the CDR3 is TGTGCCAGCTCAGCGGGGGGAATTGGAGATACGCAGTATTTT.